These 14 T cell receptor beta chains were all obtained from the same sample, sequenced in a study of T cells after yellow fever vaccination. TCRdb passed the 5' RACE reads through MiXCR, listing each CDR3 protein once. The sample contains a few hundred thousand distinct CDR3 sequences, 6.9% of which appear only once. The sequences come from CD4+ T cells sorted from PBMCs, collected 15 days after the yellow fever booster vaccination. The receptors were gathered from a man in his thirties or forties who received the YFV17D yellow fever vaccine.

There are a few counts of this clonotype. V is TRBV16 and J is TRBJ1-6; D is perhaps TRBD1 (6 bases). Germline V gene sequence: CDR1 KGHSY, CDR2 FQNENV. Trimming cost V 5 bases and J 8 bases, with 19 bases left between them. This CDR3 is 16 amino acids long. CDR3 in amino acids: CASSFRQVIGDSPLHF. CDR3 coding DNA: TGTGCCAGCAGCTTCCGACAGGTGATAGGAGATTCACCCCTCCACTTT. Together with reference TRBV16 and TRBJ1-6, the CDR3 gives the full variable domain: GEEVAQTPKHLVRGEGQKAKLYCAPIKGHSYVFWYQQVLKNEFKFLISFQNENVFDETGMPKERFSAKCLPNSPCSLEIQATKLEDSAVYFCASSFRQVIGDSPLHFGNGTRLTVT.

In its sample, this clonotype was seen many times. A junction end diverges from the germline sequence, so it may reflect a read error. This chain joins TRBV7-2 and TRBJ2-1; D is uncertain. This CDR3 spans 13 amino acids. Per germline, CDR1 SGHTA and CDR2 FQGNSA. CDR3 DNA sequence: TGTGCTAGCAGCTTAGCCCGAGACAATGAGCAGTTCTTC. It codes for CASSLARDNEQFF.

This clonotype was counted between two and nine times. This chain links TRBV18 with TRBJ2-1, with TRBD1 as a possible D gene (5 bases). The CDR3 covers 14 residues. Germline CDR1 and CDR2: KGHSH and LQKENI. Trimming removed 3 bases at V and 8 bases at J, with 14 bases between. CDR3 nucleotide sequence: TGTGCCAGCTCACCGAGGCAGGGCAGGGATGAGCAGTTCTTC. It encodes CASSPRQGRDEQFF.

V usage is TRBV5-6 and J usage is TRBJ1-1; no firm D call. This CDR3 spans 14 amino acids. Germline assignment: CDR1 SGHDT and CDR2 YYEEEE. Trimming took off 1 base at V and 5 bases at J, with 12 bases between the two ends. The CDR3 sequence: CASSLQTGKTEAFF. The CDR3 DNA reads TGTGCCAGCAGCTTGCAGACCGGGAAAACTGAAGCTTTCTTT. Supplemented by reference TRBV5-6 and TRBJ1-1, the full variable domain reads DAGVTQSPTHLIKTRGQQVTLRCSPKSGHDTVSWYQQALGQGPQFIFQYYEEEERQRGNFPDRFSGHQFPNYSSELNVNALLLGDSALYLCASSLQTGKTEAFFGQGTRLTVV.

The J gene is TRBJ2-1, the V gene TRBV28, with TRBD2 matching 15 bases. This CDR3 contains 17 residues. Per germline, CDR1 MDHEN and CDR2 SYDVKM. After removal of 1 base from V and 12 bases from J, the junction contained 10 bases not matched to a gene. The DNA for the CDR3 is TGTGCCAGCAGTTTATCTTATCCGGGACTAGCGGGAGGAGGGCAGTTCTTC. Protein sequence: CASSLSYPGLAGGGQFF.

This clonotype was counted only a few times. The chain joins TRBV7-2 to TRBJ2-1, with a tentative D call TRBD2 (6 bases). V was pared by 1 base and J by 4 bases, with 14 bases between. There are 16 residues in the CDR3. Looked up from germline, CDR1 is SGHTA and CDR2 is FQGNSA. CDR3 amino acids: CASSLEASVVYNEQFF. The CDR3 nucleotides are TGTGCCAGCAGCTTAGAGGCTAGCGTAGTTTACAATGAGCAGTTCTTC.

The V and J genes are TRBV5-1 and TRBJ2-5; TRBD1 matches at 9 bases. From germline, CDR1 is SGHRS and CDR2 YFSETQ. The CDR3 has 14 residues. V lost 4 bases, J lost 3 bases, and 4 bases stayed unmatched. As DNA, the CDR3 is TGCGCCAGCAGCCCACAGGGGGCGGAAGAGACCCAGTACTTC. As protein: CASSPQGAEETQYF.

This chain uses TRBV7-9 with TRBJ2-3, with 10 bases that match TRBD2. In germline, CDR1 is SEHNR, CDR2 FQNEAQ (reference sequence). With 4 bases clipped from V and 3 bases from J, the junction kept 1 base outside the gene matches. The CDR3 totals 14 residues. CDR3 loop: CASSSLAGTDTQYF. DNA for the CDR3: TGTGCCAGCAGCTCACTAGCGGGAACAGATACGCAGTATTTT.

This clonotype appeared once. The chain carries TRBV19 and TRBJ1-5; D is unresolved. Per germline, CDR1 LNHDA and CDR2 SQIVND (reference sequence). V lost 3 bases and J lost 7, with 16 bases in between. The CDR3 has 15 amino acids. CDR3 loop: CASSIGGSWNQPQHF. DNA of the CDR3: TGTGCCAGTAGTATTGGAGGCAGCTGGAACCAGCCCCAGCATTTT.

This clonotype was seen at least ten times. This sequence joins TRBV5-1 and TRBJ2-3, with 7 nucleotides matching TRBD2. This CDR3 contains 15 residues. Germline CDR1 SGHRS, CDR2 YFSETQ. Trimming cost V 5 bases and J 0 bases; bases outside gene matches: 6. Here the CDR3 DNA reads TGCGCCAGCAGTTGGACGGGAGGAAGCACAGATACGCAGTATTTT. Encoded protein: CASSWTGGSTDTQYF.

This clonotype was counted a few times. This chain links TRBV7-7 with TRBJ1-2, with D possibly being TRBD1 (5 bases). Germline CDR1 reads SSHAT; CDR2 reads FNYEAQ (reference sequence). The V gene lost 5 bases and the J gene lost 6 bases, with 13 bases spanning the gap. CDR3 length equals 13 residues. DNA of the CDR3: TGTGCCAGCAGCCCTGGACCGGGACATGGCTACACCTTC. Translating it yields CASSPGPGHGYTF.

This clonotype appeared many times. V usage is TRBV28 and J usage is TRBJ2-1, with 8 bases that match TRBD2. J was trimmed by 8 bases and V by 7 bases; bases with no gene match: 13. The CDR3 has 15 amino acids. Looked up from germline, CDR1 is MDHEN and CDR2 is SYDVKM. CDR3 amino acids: CASTPGGTSWHEQFF. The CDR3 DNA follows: TGTGCCAGCACTCCGGGTGGGACTAGTTGGCATGAGCAGTTCTTC.

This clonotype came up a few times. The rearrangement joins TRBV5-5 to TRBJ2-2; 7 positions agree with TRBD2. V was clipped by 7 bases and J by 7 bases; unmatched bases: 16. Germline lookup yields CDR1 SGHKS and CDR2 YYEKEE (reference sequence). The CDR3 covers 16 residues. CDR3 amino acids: CASGTLRGRGVGELFF. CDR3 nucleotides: TGTGCCAGCGGAACACTTCGCGGGAGAGGGGTCGGGGAGCTGTTTTTT.

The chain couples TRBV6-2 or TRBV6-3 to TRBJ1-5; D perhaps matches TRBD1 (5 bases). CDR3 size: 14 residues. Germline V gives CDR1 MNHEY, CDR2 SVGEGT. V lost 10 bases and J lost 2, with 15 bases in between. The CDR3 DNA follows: TGTGCCACCAAATTCCTGGGGGGCAATCAGCCCCAGCATTTT. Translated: CATKFLGGNQPQHF.